This is a list of T cell receptor beta chains from one sample in a study of blood T cell repertoires in COVID-19. The repertoire was sequenced with immunoSEQ multiplex PCR; TCRdb's copy has only in-frame clones and lacks some. This repertoire shows over 150,000 clones, approximately 90% found once; its top ten account for 1.1%. The material sequenced was peripheral blood. These receptor sequences come from a man aged 30 to 39 with acute or convalescent COVID-19. CDR3s include the opening cysteine and the closing phenylalanine or tryptophan. The order of the fields is CDR3 DNA, CDR3 protein, D gene, clone size, J gene, V gene. The D gene is left open where the match is weak. The size field is filled for only some rows; it gives once, few, many or a size class.

CDR3 DNA: TGTGCCAGCAGCTTAGGGCCGGGGGAGCATCAGCCCCAGCATTTT; CDR3 protein: CASSLGPGEHQPQHF; D gene: -; clone size: -; J gene: TRBJ1-5; V gene: TRBV7-2
CDR3 DNA: TGTGCCAGCAGGTCCAACATCAATGAGCAGTTCTTC; CDR3 protein: CASRSNINEQFF; D gene: -; clone size: -; J gene: TRBJ2-1; V gene: TRBV27
CDR3 DNA: TGTGCCAGCAGAGAAAGGACAGGAATGAATGGCTACACCTTC; CDR3 protein: CASRERTGMNGYTF; D gene: TRBD1; clone size: -; J gene: TRBJ1-2; V gene: TRBV2
CDR3 DNA: TGCGCCAGCAGCTCTAGCGGTTCCTACAATGAGCAGTTCTTC; CDR3 protein: CASSSSGSYNEQFF; D gene: TRBD2; clone size: -; J gene: TRBJ2-1; V gene: TRBV5-1
CDR3 DNA: TGTGCCAGCTCACCACTATCAGACATGAACACTGAAGCTTTCTTT; CDR3 protein: CASSPLSDMNTEAFF; D gene: -; clone size: -; J gene: TRBJ1-1; V gene: TRBV18
CDR3 DNA: TGTGCCAGCAGCTTTGCCGGGACAGGGAACACTGAAGCTTTCTTT; CDR3 protein: CASSFAGTGNTEAFF; D gene: TRBD1; clone size: -; J gene: TRBJ1-1; V gene: TRBV7-9
CDR3 DNA: TGTGCCAGCAGCGCGACTCCCGGGGGGGGGACCGAGCAGTACTTC; CDR3 protein: CASSATPGGGTEQYF; D gene: TRBD2; clone size: -; J gene: TRBJ2-7; V gene: TRBV9
CDR3 DNA: TGTGCCAGCAGTTTAGGTAGACAGCTGGCTGAAGCTTTCTTT; CDR3 protein: CASSLGRQLAEAFF; D gene: -; clone size: -; J gene: TRBJ1-1; V gene: TRBV28
CDR3 DNA: TGTGCCAGCAGTGAAGCTTTAACCTCCCGACGGACAGGGAGATACAATGAGCAGTTCTTC; CDR3 protein: CASSEALTSRRTGRYNEQFF; D gene: TRBD1; clone size: once; J gene: TRBJ2-1; V gene: TRBV2
CDR3 DNA: TGCGCCAGGAATCGGATGGGACAGTCGAACACTGAAGCTTTCTTT; CDR3 protein: CARNRMGQSNTEAFF; D gene: TRBD1; clone size: once; J gene: TRBJ1-1; V gene: TRBV5-1
CDR3 DNA: TGTGCCAGCAGCTCCGGGGTCTACAATGAGCAGTTCTTC; CDR3 protein: CASSSGVYNEQFF; D gene: -; clone size: -; J gene: TRBJ2-1; V gene: TRBV7-2
CDR3 DNA: TGTGCCAGCAGTCCACCCTCCCAGACTAGGCCCACTGAAGCTTTCTTT; CDR3 protein: CASSPPSQTRPTEAFF; D gene: -; clone size: -; J gene: TRBJ1-1; V gene: TRBV6-2/TRBV6-3
CDR3 DNA: TGTGCCAGTAGTCAATGGGACAGGGTAATGAAAGAGACCCAGTACTTC; CDR3 protein: CASSQWDRVMKETQYF; D gene: TRBD1; clone size: -; J gene: TRBJ2-5; V gene: TRBV19
CDR3 DNA: TGTGCCAGTAGTTTACAGGGGGTTGGCTACACCTTC; CDR3 protein: CASSLQGVGYTF; D gene: TRBD1; clone size: -; J gene: TRBJ1-2; V gene: TRBV19
CDR3 DNA: TGTGCCAGTAGAGTCCCGGCAACTAATGAAAAACTGTTTTTT; CDR3 protein: CASRVPATNEKLFF; D gene: -; clone size: -; J gene: TRBJ1-4; V gene: TRBV19
CDR3 DNA: TGTGCCAGCAGCCCCGGGACAACGTCTAACTATGGCTACACCTTC; CDR3 protein: CASSPGTTSNYGYTF; D gene: -; clone size: few; J gene: TRBJ1-2; V gene: TRBV6-4
CDR3 DNA: TGTGCCAGCAGTAGCATTGGGACAGGGGAGGGTTCGGGCTACACCTTC; CDR3 protein: CASSSIGTGEGSGYTF; D gene: TRBD1; clone size: -; J gene: TRBJ1-2; V gene: TRBV28
CDR3 DNA: TGTGCCAGCTCACCACCTAATCACGCAGGGTCGATCGGTTCACCCCTCCACTTT; CDR3 protein: CASSPPNHAGSIGSPLHF; D gene: -; clone size: -; J gene: TRBJ1-6; V gene: TRBV18
CDR3 DNA: TGTGCCAGCAGCAGGGGGCGCACACCCCTCCACTTT; CDR3 protein: CASSRGRTPLHF; D gene: TRBD1; clone size: few; J gene: TRBJ1-6; V gene: TRBV12-3/TRBV12-4
CDR3 DNA: TGCGCCAGCAGCTTGTCCCTGGCGGGAGTTCTAGATACGCAGTATTTT; CDR3 protein: CASSLSLAGVLDTQYF; D gene: TRBD2; clone size: -; J gene: TRBJ2-3; V gene: TRBV5-1
CDR3 DNA: TGTGCCAGCAGCTTAACCGCAGCGAGCAGGAGCGGGACTGCCAACGAGCAGTACTTC; CDR3 protein: CASSLTAASRSGTANEQYF; D gene: TRBD2; clone size: -; J gene: TRBJ2-7; V gene: TRBV7-3
CDR3 DNA: TGTGCCCACTCTACTCGGGACAGGGGGACTGAAGCTTTCTTT; CDR3 protein: CAHSTRDRGTEAFF; D gene: TRBD1; clone size: -; J gene: TRBJ1-1; V gene: TRBV10-3
CDR3 DNA: TGTGCCAGCGGGTCTTCGGGAGGCAGAGCAGATACGCAGTATTTT; CDR3 protein: CASGSSGGRADTQYF; D gene: TRBD2; clone size: -; J gene: TRBJ2-3; V gene: TRBV6-5